Listed here are 18 T cell receptor beta chains from one sample, sequenced in a study of spatial heterogeneity in lung cancer (dated by TCRdb to about 2019). Reading the label with the study, this specimen's time point is: blood at routine non-recurrence follow-up after resection. The library was made by 5' RACE. The instrument given in TCRdb is NextSeq 500. TCRdb reworked the public reads: Q25 trimming with fastp, MiXCR clone assembly, productive beta chains retained. Rows with one shared CDR3 protein collapse into an entry with the most common genes and DNA. The sample has some 46,000 distinct CDR3 sequences on record, approximately 12% of them singletons. Clones ranked in the top ten supply about 30% of the sample. Sequences were derived from PBMCs, sampled at follow-up. The receptor source for this set is a male donor with early-stage non-small cell lung cancer.

The chain employs TRBV9 and TRBJ2-7, with D tentatively TRBD1 (5 bases). Trimming shortened V by 3 bases and J by 2 bases, and 15 bases separated the two germline ends. The V gene's germline CDR1 is SGDLS and CDR2 YYNGEE. The CDR3 has 15 amino acids. In DNA, the CDR3 is TGTGCCAGCAGCGCTCGGGCAGGGAACACCTACGAGCAGTACTTC. Its protein product is CASSARAGNTYEQYF.

This clonotype was picked up many times. The chain carries TRBV7-2 and TRBJ2-3; no clear D. Germline lookup yields CDR1 SGHTA and CDR2 FQGNSA. Trimming cost V 1 base and J 5 bases, with 16 bases left between them. The CDR3 runs to 16 residues. CDR3 residues: CASSLGGEGWRDTQYF. For the CDR3, the DNA is TGTGCCAGCAGCTTAGGAGGTGAAGGGTGGAGAGATACGCAGTATTTT.

This clonotype was counted at least ten times. V usage is TRBV3-1 and J usage is TRBJ2-4; D not certain. The CDR3 runs to 17 residues. Per germline, CDR1 LGHDT and CDR2 YNNKEL (reference sequence). V lost 4 bases, J lost 1 base, and 17 bases lay in between. For the CDR3, the DNA is TGTGCCAGCAGCCGGCGAGCTCAGCTTACGGCCAAAAACATTCAGTACTTC. Amino acids: CASSRRAQLTAKNIQYF. Variable domain in full (rest from reference TRBV3-1 and TRBJ2-4): DTAVSQTPKYLVTQMGNDKSIKCEQNLGHDTMYWYKQDSKKFLKIMFSYNNKELIINETVPNRFSPKSPDKAHLNLHINSLELGDSAVYFCASSRRAQLTAKNIQYFGAGTRLSVL.

The chain employs TRBV5-6 and TRBJ1-2; D gene unclear. The CDR3 loop spans 14 amino acids. V lost 4 bases, J lost 7 bases, and 17 bases lay in between. CDR1 is SGHDT and CDR2 is YYEEEE in the germline V gene. The CDR3 here is CASSPDRGGLGYTF. CDR3 nucleotide sequence: TGTGCCAGCAGCCCGGACCGCGGAGGGCTTGGCTACACCTTC.

The V call is TRBV20-1, the J call TRBJ2-7, with a weak D call TRBD2 (7 bases). The CDR3 runs 15 residues. Trimming pared 6 bases from V and 0 bases from J, leaving 18 bases between. Per the germline V gene, CDR1 is DFQATT and CDR2 is SNEGSKA (reference sequence). CDR3 region: CSASTGGPSSYEQYF. CDR3 sequence (DNA): TGCAGTGCCTCAACCGGGGGGCCCAGCTCCTACGAGCAGTACTTC.

This clonotype was seen more than once but under ten times. The chain employs TRBV19 and TRBJ2-1; 10 bases fit TRBD2. V lost 5 bases to trimming and J lost 6 bases; unmatched junction nucleotides: 10. The length of the CDR3 is 16 residues. From germline, CDR1 is LNHDA and CDR2 SQIVND (reference sequence). The CDR3 here is CASSVLAGEVSNEQFF. In nucleotides, the CDR3 is TGTGCCAGTAGTGTCCTAGCGGGAGAGGTTAGCAATGAGCAGTTCTTC.

This clonotype counts as medium-sized (0.01 to 0.1%). The chain links TRBV28 to TRBJ1-1; 8 bases line up with TRBD1. Germline assignment: CDR1 MDHEN and CDR2 SYDVKM. The CDR3 runs 13 residues. The junction had 3 bases not matched to a gene; V was cut back by 2 bases and J by 7 bases. CDR3 DNA sequence: TGTGCCAGCAGTTTACGGACAGGGATTGAAGCTTTCTTT. Translating gives CASSLRTGIEAFF.

The chain uses TRBV7-2 and TRBJ2-1; perhaps TRBD1 as D (5 bases). The CDR3 is made up of 15 amino acids. Looked up from germline, CDR1 is SGHTA and CDR2 is FQGNSA. Between the trimmed V and J ends, which lost 0 bases and 8 bases, there was a span of 14 bases. CDR3 sequence reads: CASSLAVGLGDEQFF. CDR3 bases: TGTGCCAGCAGCTTAGCGGTGGGGCTTGGCGATGAGCAGTTCTTC. Full variable domain (rest looked up from reference TRBV7-2 and TRBJ2-1): GAGVSQSPSNKVTEKGKDVELRCDPISGHTALYWYRQSLGQGLEFLIYFQGNSAPDKSGLPSDRFSAERTGGSVSTLTIQRTQQEDSAVYLCASSLAVGLGDEQFFGPGTRLTVL.

The CDR3 DNA is TGTGCCAGTAGTGAAGGGACAGGGCGCACCGGGGAGCTGTTTTTT. Translating it yields CASSEGTGRTGELFF. The chain combines TRBV19 with TRBJ2-2; 9 bases align to TRBD1. Germline assignment: CDR1 LNHDA and CDR2 SQIVND (reference sequence). The CDR3 extends over 15 amino acids. J lost 4 bases, V lost 5 bases, and 5 bases had no gene match.

A word on this clonotype: Given the absence of the conserved phenylalanine or tryptophan at the CDR3 end, a read error is likely. This rearrangement joins TRBV9 to TRBJ2-7; D is unclear. V dropped 4 bases and J dropped 7 bases, with 12 bases sitting between them. The CDR3 has 12 residues. CDR1 SGDLS and CDR2 YYNGEE come from the germline V gene. The CDR3 coding sequence is TGTGCCAGCAGCCCTCACGGCCGGGAGCAGTACCTC. Its protein product is CASSPHGREQYL.

Only a few counts were recorded for this clonotype. This chain's CDR3 is CAMGTGTDTQYF. DNA of the CDR3: TGTGCCATGGGGACGGGCACAGATACGCAGTATTTT. The chain uses TRBV10-3 and TRBJ2-3; D may match TRBD1 or TRBD2 (5 bases each). The V end was cut by 9 bases, the J end by 1 base, with 8 bases between. The CDR3 length is 12 residues. CDR1 and CDR2 (germline): ENHRY, SYGVKD.

This clonotype was counted at least ten times. This rearrangement joins TRBV20-1 to TRBJ2-7; 8 nucleotides match TRBD2. V was pared by 0 bases and J by 4 bases, with 8 bases of the junction left unmatched. The CDR3 is made up of 15 amino acids. Germline values: CDR1 DFQATT, CDR2 SNEGSKA (reference sequence). CDR3: CSARDSLLAAYEQYF. CDR3 nucleotide sequence: TGCAGTGCTAGAGATTCTTTACTAGCGGCTTACGAGCAGTACTTC.

This clonotype was seen many times. The chain couples TRBV11-3 to TRBJ2-1; D unresolved. The CDR3 totals 12 residues. Germline V gives CDR1 SGHNT, CDR2 YENEEA. V was shortened by 5 bases and J by 4 bases, with 6 bases between the two germline ends. The CDR3 protein is CASSLQYNEQFF. In nucleotides, the CDR3 is TGTGCCAGCAGCCTACAATACAATGAGCAGTTCTTC. The entire variable domain, with the rest obtained from reference TRBV11-3 and TRBJ2-1, is as follows: EAGVVQSPRYKIIEKKQPVAFWCNPISGHNTLYWYLQNLGQGPELLIRYENEEAVDDSQLPKDRFSAERLKGVDSTLKIQPAELGDSAVYLCASSLQYNEQFFGPGTRLTVL.

This chain uses TRBV14 with TRBJ2-3, with 13 bases that match TRBD2. Looked up from germline, CDR1 is SGHDN and CDR2 is FVKESK. Unmatched junction bases numbered 5, after V lost 4 bases and J lost 4 bases. The CDR3 is 16 residues long. The DNA for the CDR3 is TGTGCCAGCAGCCGGACTAGCGGGAGTAGCGCAGATACGCAGTATTTT. Translated: CASSRTSGSSADTQYF.

The CDR3 protein is CASSSGQGKTQYF. The CDR3 DNA sequence: TGTGCCAGCAGCAGTGGACAGGGAAAGACCCAGTACTTC. The rearrangement links TRBV7-3 to TRBJ2-5, with 8 nucleotides matching TRBD1. The CDR3 length is 13 residues. The V and J ends lost 5 bases and 6 bases, in that order; junction bases with no gene match: 5. Germline CDR1 is SGHTA and CDR2 is FQGTGA.

The CDR3 spells CAWIHREDNGYTF. The CDR3 DNA follows: TGTGCCTGGATACACCGGGAAGACAATGGCTACACCTTC. The chain employs TRBV30 and TRBJ1-2; no firm D call. CDR1 and CDR2 (germline): GTSNPN, SVGIG (reference sequence). The V end was cut by 4 bases, the J end by 6 bases, with 15 bases between. The CDR3 extends over 13 amino acids.

This clonotype has ten or more counts. The V call is TRBV6-6, the J call TRBJ1-4; D unclear. The CDR3 consists of 14 residues. The V and J ends lost 6 bases and 0 bases respectively, with 8 bases between them. Germline V gene data show CDR1 as MNHNY and CDR2 as SVGAGI (reference sequence). CDR3 sequence (DNA): TGTGCCAGCAGCAACAGTGCAACTAATGAAAAACTGTTTTTT. Translation: CASSNSATNEKLFF.

V gene TRBV11-2 combines with J gene TRBJ2-1; D gene uncertain. Germline V lookup: CDR1 SGHAT, CDR2 FQNNGV. CDR3 length: 11 residues. Deletions cut 5 bases from V and 9 bases from J, with 8 bases between. The CDR3 coding sequence is TGTGCCAGCAGCCCCACTACTGAGCAGTTCTTC. This encodes CASSPTTEQFF.